These 10 T cell receptor beta chains were sequenced from one sample in a study of OX40 agonist ivuxolimab in advanced cancers. Only in-frame clones appear in the TCRdb table, and some are missing; sequencing was by immunoSEQ multiplex PCR. This sample has about 68,000 clones; roughly 88% occur once, and the top ten carry around 1.6%. Sequenced here: CD4+ or CD8+ T cells sorted from blood, sampled in a trial of the OX40 agonist ivuxolimab. The receptors were sampled from an adult with an advanced solid tumor such as melanoma, head and neck, liver or kidney cancer.

The genes are TRBV5-1 and TRBJ2-2, with D tentatively TRBD2 (5 bases). The CDR3 runs 15 residues. V dropped 9 bases and J dropped 3 bases, with 18 bases sitting between them. The germline gives CDR1 SGHRS, CDR2 YFSETQ. CDR3 DNA: TGCGCCACTCGTTTGATCGGGGTCGACACCGGGGAGCTGTTTTTT. This translates into CATRLIGVDTGELFF.

This chain connects TRBV19 to TRBJ1-5; D unresolved. The CDR3 is 15 residues long. Germline assignment: CDR1 LNHDA and CDR2 SQIVND (reference sequence). V lost 7 bases and J lost 3, with 16 bases in between. CDR3 DNA sequence: TGTGCCAGTACCCCGGGAACAGCTCACAATCAGCCCCAGCATTTT. It translates to CASTPGTAHNQPQHF.

This clone was seen once. The chain couples TRBV2 to TRBJ2-7; possible D gene TRBD1, 5 bases. The CDR3 is made up of 11 amino acids. Germline V lookup: CDR1 SNHLY, CDR2 FYNNEI. V was clipped by 7 bases and J by 5 bases, with 9 bases between them. CDR3 sequence: CASTRVDEQYF. DNA for the CDR3: TGTGCCAGCACCAGGGTCGACGAGCAGTACTTC.

This sequence joins TRBV20-1 and TRBJ2-3; 7 bases match TRBD1. The V segment lost 5 bases and the J segment 5 bases; nucleotides outside the gene matches: 1. CDR1 DFQATT and CDR2 SNEGSKA come from the germline V gene (reference sequence). This CDR3 comprises 11 residues. Written as DNA, the CDR3 is TGCAGTGCTTCAGGGGGAGATACGCAGTATTTT. Amino acid sequence: CSASGGDTQYF.

CDR3 sequence reads: CASSDPGSTDTQYF. CDR3 DNA sequence: TGCGCCAGCAGCGATCCAGGGAGCACAGATACGCAGTATTTT. V usage is TRBV5-1 and J usage is TRBJ2-3; maybe TRBD1 (5 bases). With 4 bases removed from V and 0 bases from J, the gap between germline ends came to 9 bases. CDR3 length: 14 residues. CDR1 and CDR2 (germline): SGHRS, YFSETQ.

This chain connects TRBV10-3 to TRBJ1-2; unclear D gene. This CDR3 region has 14 residues. Germline CDR1 ENHRY, CDR2 SYGVKD. V lost 4 bases and J lost 5, with 14 bases in between. This chain's CDR3 is CAISGVGQDYGYTF. The CDR3 nucleotides read TGTGCCATCAGTGGAGTTGGGCAGGATTATGGCTACACCTTC.

J is TRBJ2-2 and V is TRBV7-6; 8 positions agree with TRBD1. Germline CDR1 and CDR2: SGHVS and FNYEAQ. Unmatched junction bases numbered 5, after V lost 10 bases and J lost 7 bases. This CDR3 is built from 12 residues. The CDR3: CATQGANGELFF. The CDR3 region has the DNA TGTGCCACGCAGGGGGCAAACGGGGAGCTGTTTTTT.

The CDR3 bases are TGTGCCAGCAGCCACCCCCTAGGGGTTGAAGCAACTAATGAAAAACTGTTTTTT. Its translation: CASSHPLGVEATNEKLFF. J is TRBJ1-4 and V is TRBV16; TRBD1 might be the D (5 bases). The V and J ends lost 3 bases and 0 bases respectively, with 17 bases between them. The CDR3 is 18 residues long. Germline lookup yields CDR1 KGHSY and CDR2 FQNENV.

This clone showed up just once. This rearrangement joins TRBV28 to TRBJ1-2, with D tentatively TRBD1 (5 bases). The V gene lost 1 base and the J gene lost 1 base, with 10 bases spanning the gap. Looked up from germline, CDR1 is MDHEN and CDR2 is SYDVKM. This CDR3 is built from 15 residues. CDR3 region: CASSLSPRVNYGYTF. The CDR3 DNA is TGTGCCAGCAGTTTATCCCCCAGGGTTAACTATGGCTACACCTTC.

V is TRBV19 and J is TRBJ2-7, with TRBD2 matching over 11 bases. Germline trimming cut 3 bases from V and 2 bases from J; bases unmatched to any gene: 6. The CDR3 extends over 16 amino acids. Germline V CDR1 and CDR2: LNHDA, SQIVND (reference sequence). The CDR3 spells CASSMSGLAGTYEQYF. For the CDR3, the DNA is TGTGCCAGTAGTATGAGTGGACTAGCGGGCACCTACGAGCAGTACTTC.